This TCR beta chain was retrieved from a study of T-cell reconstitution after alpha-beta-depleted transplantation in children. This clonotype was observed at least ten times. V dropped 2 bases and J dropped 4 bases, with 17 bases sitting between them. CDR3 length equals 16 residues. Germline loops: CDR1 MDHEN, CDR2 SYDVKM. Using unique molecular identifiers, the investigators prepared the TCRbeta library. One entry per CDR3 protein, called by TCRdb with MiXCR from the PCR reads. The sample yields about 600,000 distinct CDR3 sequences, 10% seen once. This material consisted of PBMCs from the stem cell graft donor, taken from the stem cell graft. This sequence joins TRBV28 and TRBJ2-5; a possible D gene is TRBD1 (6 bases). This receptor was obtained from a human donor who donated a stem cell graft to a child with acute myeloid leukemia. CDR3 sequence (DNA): TGTGCCAGCAGTTTACTGGGGGCGCCGGACGGAGAGACCCAGTACTTC. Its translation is CASSLLGAPDGETQYF.